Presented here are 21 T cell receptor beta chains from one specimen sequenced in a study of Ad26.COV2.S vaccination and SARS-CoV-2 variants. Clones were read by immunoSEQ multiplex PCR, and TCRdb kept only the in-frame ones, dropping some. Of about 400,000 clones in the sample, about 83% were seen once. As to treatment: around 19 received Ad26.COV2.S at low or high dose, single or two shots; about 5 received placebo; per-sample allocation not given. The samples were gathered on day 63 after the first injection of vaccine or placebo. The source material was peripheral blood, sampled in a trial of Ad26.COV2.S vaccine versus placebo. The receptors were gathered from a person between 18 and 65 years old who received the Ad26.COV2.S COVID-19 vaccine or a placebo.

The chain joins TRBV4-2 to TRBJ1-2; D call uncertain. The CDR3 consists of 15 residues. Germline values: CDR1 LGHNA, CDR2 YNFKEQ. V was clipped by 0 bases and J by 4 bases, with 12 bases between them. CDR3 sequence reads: CASSQDPGVPYGYTF. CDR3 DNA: TGTGCCAGCAGCCAAGACCCCGGGGTTCCCTATGGCTACACCTTC.

The DNA for the CDR3 is TGTGCCAGCAGCCCCAGGGCAGGGGGCGCGACAGATACGCAGTATTTT. Protein sequence: CASSPRAGGATDTQYF. The chain carries TRBV7-2 and TRBJ2-3; the match to TRBD1 covers 8 bases. Germline trimming cut 5 bases from V and 3 bases from J; bases unmatched to any gene: 10. Germline V lookup: CDR1 SGHTA, CDR2 FQGNSA. There are 16 residues in the CDR3.

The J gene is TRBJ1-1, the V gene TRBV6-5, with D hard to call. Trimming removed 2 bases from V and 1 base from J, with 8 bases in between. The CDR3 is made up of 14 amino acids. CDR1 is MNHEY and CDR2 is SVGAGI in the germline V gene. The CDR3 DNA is TGTGCCAGCAGTTACAGGCTAGGGAACACTGAAGCTTTCTTT. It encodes CASSYRLGNTEAFF.

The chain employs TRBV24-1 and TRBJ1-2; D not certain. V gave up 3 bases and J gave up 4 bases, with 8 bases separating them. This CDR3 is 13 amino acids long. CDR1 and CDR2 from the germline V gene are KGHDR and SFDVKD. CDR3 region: CATSDGPSYGYTF. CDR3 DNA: TGTGCCACCAGTGATGGACCAAGCTATGGCTACACCTTC.

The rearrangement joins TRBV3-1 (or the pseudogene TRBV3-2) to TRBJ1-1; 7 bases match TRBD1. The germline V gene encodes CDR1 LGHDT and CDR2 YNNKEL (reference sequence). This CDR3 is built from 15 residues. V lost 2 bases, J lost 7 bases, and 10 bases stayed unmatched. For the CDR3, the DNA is TGTGCCAGCAGCCAACAATACACCTGGACAGGTGAAGCTTTCTTT. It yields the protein CASSQQYTWTGEAFF.

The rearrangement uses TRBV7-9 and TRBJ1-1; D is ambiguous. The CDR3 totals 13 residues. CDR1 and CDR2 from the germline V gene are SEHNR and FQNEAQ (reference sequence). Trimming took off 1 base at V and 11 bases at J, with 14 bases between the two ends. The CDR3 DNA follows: TGTGCCAGCAGCTTAGGAGGTCTAACGGGGGCTTTCTTT. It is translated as CASSLGGLTGAFF.

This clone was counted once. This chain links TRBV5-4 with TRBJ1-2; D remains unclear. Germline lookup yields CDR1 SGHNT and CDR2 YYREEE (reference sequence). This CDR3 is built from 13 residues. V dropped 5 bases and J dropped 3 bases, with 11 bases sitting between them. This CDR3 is CASSPDGDYGYTF. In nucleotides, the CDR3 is TGTGCCAGCAGTCCGGACGGCGACTATGGCTACACCTTC.

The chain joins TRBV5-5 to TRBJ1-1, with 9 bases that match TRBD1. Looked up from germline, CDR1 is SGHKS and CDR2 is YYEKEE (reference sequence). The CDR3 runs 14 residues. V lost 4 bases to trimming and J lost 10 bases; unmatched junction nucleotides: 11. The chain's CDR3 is CASSGRTGAGGAFF. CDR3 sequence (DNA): TGTGCCAGCAGCGGCCGGACAGGGGCGGGGGGAGCTTTCTTT.

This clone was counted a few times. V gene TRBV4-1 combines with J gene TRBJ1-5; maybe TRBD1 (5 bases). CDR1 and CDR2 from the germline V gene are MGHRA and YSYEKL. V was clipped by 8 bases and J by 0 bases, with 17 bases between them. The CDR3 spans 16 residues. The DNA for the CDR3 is TGCGCCAGCTCTAGGACCTGGGACTTTAGCAATCAGCCCCAGCATTTT. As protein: CASSRTWDFSNQPQHF.

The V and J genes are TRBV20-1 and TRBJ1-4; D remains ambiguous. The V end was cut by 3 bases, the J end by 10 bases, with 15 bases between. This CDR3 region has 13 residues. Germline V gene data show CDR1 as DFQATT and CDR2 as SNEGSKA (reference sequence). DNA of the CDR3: TGCAGTGCTAGTCGCCAGGTAGACGGAAAACTGTTTTTT. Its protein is CSASRQVDGKLFF.

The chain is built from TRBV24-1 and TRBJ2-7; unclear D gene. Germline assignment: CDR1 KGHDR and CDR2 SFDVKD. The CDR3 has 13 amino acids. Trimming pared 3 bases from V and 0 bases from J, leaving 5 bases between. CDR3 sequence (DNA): TGTGCCACCAGTGATACCGACTCCTACGAGCAGTACTTC. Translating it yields CATSDTDSYEQYF.

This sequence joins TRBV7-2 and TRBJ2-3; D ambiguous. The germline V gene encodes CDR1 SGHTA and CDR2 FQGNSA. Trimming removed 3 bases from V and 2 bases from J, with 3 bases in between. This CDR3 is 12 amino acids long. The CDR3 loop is CASSFITDTQYF. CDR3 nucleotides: TGTGCCAGCAGCTTTATCACAGATACGCAGTATTTT.

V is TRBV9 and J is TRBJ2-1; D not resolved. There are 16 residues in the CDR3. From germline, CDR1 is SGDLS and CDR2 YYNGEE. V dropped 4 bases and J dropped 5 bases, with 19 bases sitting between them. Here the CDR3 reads CASSPRTVVRHNEQFF. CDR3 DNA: TGTGCCAGCAGCCCAAGGACGGTGGTGAGGCACAATGAGCAGTTCTTC.

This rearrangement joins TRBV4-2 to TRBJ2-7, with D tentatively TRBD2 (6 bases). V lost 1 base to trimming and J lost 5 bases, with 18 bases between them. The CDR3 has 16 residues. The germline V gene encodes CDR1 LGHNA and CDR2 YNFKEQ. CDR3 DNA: TGTGCCAGCAGCCAAGGTACCCGTCGGGAGTCCCACGAGCAGTACTTC. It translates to CASSQGTRRESHEQYF.

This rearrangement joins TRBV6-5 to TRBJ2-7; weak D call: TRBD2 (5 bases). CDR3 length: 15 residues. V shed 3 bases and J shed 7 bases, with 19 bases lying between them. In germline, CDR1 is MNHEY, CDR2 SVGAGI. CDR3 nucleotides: TGTGCCAGCAGTTATGCTTGGGCGGGCGTGGGGGAGCAGTACTTC. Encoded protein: CASSYAWAGVGEQYF.

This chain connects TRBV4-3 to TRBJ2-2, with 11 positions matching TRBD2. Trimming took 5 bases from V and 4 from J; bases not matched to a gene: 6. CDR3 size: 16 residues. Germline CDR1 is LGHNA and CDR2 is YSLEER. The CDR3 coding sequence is TGCGCCAGCAGCTCACTAGCGGGGGAGGGCACCGGGGAGCTGTTTTTT. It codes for CASSSLAGEGTGELFF.

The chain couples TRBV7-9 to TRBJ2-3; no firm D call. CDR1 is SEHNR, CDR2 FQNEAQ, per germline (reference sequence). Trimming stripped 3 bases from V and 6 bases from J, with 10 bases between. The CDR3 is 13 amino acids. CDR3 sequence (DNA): TGTGCCAGCAGCTTCTCAGGCGTGGATACGCAGTATTTT. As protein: CASSFSGVDTQYF.

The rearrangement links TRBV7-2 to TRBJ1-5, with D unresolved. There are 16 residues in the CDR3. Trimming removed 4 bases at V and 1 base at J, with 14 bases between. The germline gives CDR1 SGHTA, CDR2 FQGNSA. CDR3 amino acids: CASSWVDGVSNQPQHF. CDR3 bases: TGTGCCAGCAGCTGGGTGGATGGGGTAAGCAATCAGCCCCAGCATTTT. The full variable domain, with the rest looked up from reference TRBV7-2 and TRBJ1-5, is GAGVSQSPSNKVTEKGKDVELRCDPISGHTALYWYRQSLGQGLEFLIYFQGNSAPDKSGLPSDRFSAERTGGSVSTLTIQRTQQEDSAVYLCASSWVDGVSNQPQHFGDGTRLSIL.

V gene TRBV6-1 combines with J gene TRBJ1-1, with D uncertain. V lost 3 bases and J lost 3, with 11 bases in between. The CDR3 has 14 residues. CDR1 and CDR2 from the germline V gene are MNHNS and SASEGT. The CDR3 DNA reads TGTGCCAGCAGTGAGAGCGGCACTTACACTGAAGCTTTCTTT. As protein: CASSESGTYTEAFF.

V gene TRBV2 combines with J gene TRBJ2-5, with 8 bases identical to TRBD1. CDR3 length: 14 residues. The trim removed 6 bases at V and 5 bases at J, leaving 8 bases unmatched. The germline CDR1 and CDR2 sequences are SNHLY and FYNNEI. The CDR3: CASRADRVEETQYF. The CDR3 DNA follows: TGTGCCAGCAGGGCGGACAGGGTCGAGGAGACCCAGTACTTC.

The CDR3 DNA sequence: TGTGCCAGCAGTGAAGCGCTTGGGACTAGCAGTCTCAATGAGCAGTTCTTC. Residues: CASSEALGTSSLNEQFF. The chain combines TRBV2 with TRBJ2-1; 9 bases are a match to TRBD2. CDR1 SNHLY and CDR2 FYNNEI come from the germline V gene. J lost 6 bases, V lost 0 bases, and 9 bases had no gene match. The CDR3 has 17 amino acids.